Each of the 27 T cell receptor beta chains below was sequenced from the same sample in a study of blood T cell repertoires in COVID-19. Some clones are missing from TCRdb's copy, which holds only in-frame ones; the method was immunoSEQ multiplex PCR. The table shows about 100,000 clones, with almost 80% occurring only once. The specimen sequenced was peripheral blood. These receptors all come from an older woman with acute or convalescent COVID-19.

This rearrangement joins TRBV18 to TRBJ2-1; the match to TRBD2 covers 11 bases. CDR1 is KGHSH and CDR2 is LQKENI in the germline V gene. The CDR3 spans 15 residues. Trimming removed 3 bases from V and 6 bases from J; junction bases left unmatched: 4. The CDR3 DNA follows: TGTGCCAGCTCACCCCGGACTAGCGGGTTCAATGAGCAGTTCTTC. Its translation: CASSPRTSGFNEQFF.

This chain uses TRBV1 with TRBJ1-6; the table's D gene call, TRBD1, was not cross checked with the DNA. TRBV1 is a listed pseudogene. This CDR3 has 17 residues. The CDR3 is CTSSHNDRGSLDSPLHF. The CDR3 DNA reads TGCACCAGCAGCCATAATGACAGGGGAAGCCTCGATTCACCCCTCCACTTT.

The chain recombines TRBV5-5 with TRBJ1-6, with 7 bases lining up with TRBD1. With V trimmed by 4 bases and J by 0 bases, 13 bases remained unmatched. Per the germline V gene, CDR1 is SGHKS and CDR2 is YYEKEE (reference sequence). This CDR3 has 19 amino acids. CDR3 sequence: CASSLRDSGPSSYNSPLHF. In DNA form, the CDR3 reads TGTGCCAGCAGCCTTCGGGACAGCGGTCCAAGCTCCTATAATTCACCCCTCCACTTT.

The chain recombines TRBV5-1 with TRBJ2-5; unclear D gene. Germline values: CDR1 SGHRS, CDR2 YFSETQ. The CDR3 runs 15 residues. V was clipped by 0 bases and J by 1 base, with 10 bases between them. Written as DNA, the CDR3 is TGCGCCAGCAGCTTGGTACCCGGTCTCCAAGAGACCCAGTACTTC. Protein: CASSLVPGLQETQYF.

The rearrangement links TRBV25-1 to TRBJ1-2; 9 nucleotides line up with TRBD1. CDR3 length equals 17 residues. V dropped 3 bases and J dropped 3; count of bases not matched to a gene: 11. Germline lookup yields CDR1 MGHDK and CDR2 SYGVNS. The CDR3 nucleotides read TGTGCCAGCAGTGATCTGTCAACAGGGGGCGCGGACTATGGCTACACCTTC. This translates into CASSDLSTGGADYGYTF.

The chain links TRBV6-6 to TRBJ1-2; 7 nucleotides agree with TRBD1. CDR1 is MNHNY and CDR2 is SVGAGI in the germline V gene (reference sequence). V gave up 7 bases and J gave up 2 bases; unmatched junction bases: 7. The CDR3 totals 14 residues. The CDR3 loop is CASIETGDNYGYTF. The CDR3 bases are TGTGCCAGCATAGAAACAGGGGACAACTATGGCTACACCTTC.

The chain is built from TRBV19 and TRBJ1-6; TRBD1 matches at 7 bases. The CDR3 runs 14 residues. Germline V gene lookup returns CDR1 LNHDA and CDR2 SQIVND (reference sequence). The junction had 9 bases not matched to a gene; V was cut back by 8 bases and J by 8 bases. CDR3 protein: CASGETGIDSPLHF. The CDR3 bases are TGTGCCAGTGGGGAGACAGGGATCGATTCACCCCTCCACTTT.

V and J are TRBV10-3 and TRBJ2-3; 10 bases match TRBD2. CDR1 is ENHRY, CDR2 SYGVKD, per germline. With V trimmed by 8 bases and J by 6 bases, 8 bases remained unmatched. CDR3 length equals 14 residues. The CDR3 reads CAIAASGGPDTQYF. The CDR3 region has the DNA TGTGCCATCGCGGCTAGCGGGGGCCCCGATACGCAGTATTTT.

This chain links TRBV19 with TRBJ2-5; possible D gene TRBD2, 5 bases. The CDR3 has 13 amino acids. Per the germline V gene, CDR1 is LNHDA and CDR2 is SQIVND (reference sequence). Trimming took off 3 bases at V and 5 bases at J, with 10 bases between the two ends. The CDR3 coding sequence is TGTGCCAGTAGTATTCGAGGGTGGGAGACCCAGTACTTC. Residues: CASSIRGWETQYF.

The CDR3 sequence: CASRGQGYTEAFF. The CDR3 region has the DNA TGTGCCAGCAGGGGCCAGGGGTACACTGAAGCTTTCTTT. J is TRBJ1-1 and V is TRBV6-5; possibly TRBD1 for D (6 bases). CDR1 is MNHEY, CDR2 SVGAGI, per germline. The CDR3 extends over 13 amino acids. V was pared by 6 bases and J by 3 bases, with 11 bases between.

The chain is built from TRBV7-2 and TRBJ1-1; possible D gene TRBD1, 6 bases. V shed 5 bases and J shed 5 bases, with 18 bases lying between them. This CDR3 region has 15 residues. Germline V gene sequence: CDR1 SGHTA, CDR2 FQGNSA. The CDR3 loop is CASSLAAGGGTEAFF. CDR3 nucleotide sequence: TGTGCCAGCAGCCTTGCGGCGGGGGGCGGAACTGAAGCTTTCTTT. Full variable domain (rest looked up from reference TRBV7-2 and TRBJ1-1): GAGVSQSPSNKVTEKGKDVELRCDPISGHTALYWYRQSLGQGLEFLIYFQGNSAPDKSGLPSDRFSAERTGGSVSTLTIQRTQQEDSAVYLCASSLAAGGGTEAFFGQGTRLTVV.

CDR3 in DNA: TGTGCCTGGAGACCCGGGGTTGACACCGGGGAGCTGTTTTTT. Its protein is CAWRPGVDTGELFF. The chain recombines TRBV30 with TRBJ2-2; weak D call: TRBD2 (5 bases). The V gene lost 3 bases and the J gene lost 3 bases, with 11 bases spanning the gap. Germline assignment: CDR1 GTSNPN and CDR2 SVGIG (reference sequence). The CDR3 totals 14 residues. The variable domain in full, with the rest retrieved from reference TRBV30 and TRBJ2-2, is SQTIHQWPATLVQPVGSPLSLECTVEGTSNPNLYWYRQAAGRGLQLLFYSVGIGQISSEVPQNLSASRPQDRQFILSSKKLLLSDSGFYLCAWRPGVDTGELFFGEGSRLTVL.

This rearrangement joins TRBV12-3 or TRBV12-4 to TRBJ1-2; TRBD1 aligns across 7 bases. Losses at the gene ends were 3 bases for V and 8 bases for J; bases not matched to a gene: 6. The length of the CDR3 is 13 residues. CDR3 amino acids: CASSFTQGDGYTF. Written as DNA, the CDR3 is TGTGCCAGCAGTTTTACCCAGGGGGACGGCTACACCTTC.

Here the CDR3 reads CASSFERGMGTQYF. CDR3 sequence (DNA): TGTGCCAGCAGCTTCGAGCGGGGTATGGGGACCCAGTACTTC. V gene TRBV11-3 combines with J gene TRBJ2-5; 7 positions match TRBD2. CDR1 SGHNT and CDR2 YENEEA come from the germline V gene. This CDR3 is 14 amino acids long. The trim removed 3 bases at V and 7 bases at J, leaving 8 bases unmatched.

The rearrangement links TRBV2 to TRBJ2-7, with 12 nucleotides matching TRBD2. The CDR3 is made up of 15 amino acids. Germline loops: CDR1 SNHLY, CDR2 FYNNEI. V trimming: 7 bases; J trimming: 3 bases; junction bases outside the gene matches: 7. The DNA for the CDR3 is TGTGCCAGCACTCCGACTAGCGGGGGAATCTACGAGCAGTACTTC. Translating gives CASTPTSGGIYEQYF.

V gene TRBV28 combines with J gene TRBJ1-1, with TRBD1 identical over 12 bases. Germline CDR1 is MDHEN and CDR2 is SYDVKM. Trimming cost V 5 bases and J 7 bases; bases outside gene matches: 11. CDR3 length: 16 residues. CDR3 region: CASSGLGQGAGDEAFF. The CDR3 DNA is TGTGCCAGCAGTGGCCTGGGACAGGGGGCTGGGGATGAAGCTTTCTTT.

As for this clone: The sample contains more than one DNA sequence encoding this CDR3. The V and J genes are TRBV7-2 and TRBJ2-3; 10 bases line up with TRBD2. Germline loops: CDR1 SGHTA, CDR2 FQGNSA. CDR3 length: 16 amino acids. V gave up 1 base and J gave up 4 bases; unmatched junction bases: 5. CDR3 in DNA: TGTGCCAGCAGCTTAGGTAGCGGGGGGTGGGCAGATACGCAGTATTTT. Its protein is CASSLGSGGWADTQYF.

This clone was detected only a few times. The chain employs TRBV10-1 and TRBJ1-1, with D possibly matching TRBD1 (5 bases). The germline V gene has CDR1 WNHNN and CDR2 SYGVQD (reference sequence). V gave up 5 bases and J gave up 4 bases, with 14 bases separating them. The CDR3 contains 14 residues. CDR3 protein: CASSKWRGSTEAFF. Here the CDR3 DNA reads TGCGCCAGCAGTAAATGGCGGGGGAGCACTGAAGCTTTCTTT.

This chain links TRBV14 with TRBJ1-2; D is unresolved. The germline V gene has CDR1 SGHDN and CDR2 FVKESK. This CDR3 comprises 13 residues. Trimming took 1 base from V and 6 from J, leaving 9 bases between them. CDR3 residues: CASSQVVANGYTF. The CDR3 DNA follows: TGTGCCAGCAGCCAAGTGGTAGCGAATGGCTACACCTTC.

The V and J genes are TRBV30 and TRBJ1-3, with D uncertain. Germline V gene data show CDR1 as GTSNPN and CDR2 as SVGIG (reference sequence). The V and J ends lost 5 bases and 0 bases respectively, with 11 bases between them. The CDR3 runs 14 residues. CDR3 protein: CAWGRGTSGNTIYF. The CDR3 DNA follows: TGTGCCTGGGGGCGGGGTACCTCTGGAAACACCATATATTTT.

The genes are TRBV9 and TRBJ1-3; 7 nucleotides agree with TRBD1. There are 16 residues in the CDR3. The V segment lost 0 bases and the J segment 2 bases; nucleotides outside the gene matches: 5. Germline V gene sequence: CDR1 SGDLS, CDR2 YYNGEE. The CDR3 loop reads CASSVATGVAGNTIYF. As DNA, the CDR3 is TGTGCCAGCAGCGTAGCTACAGGGGTGGCTGGAAACACCATATATTTT.

The genes are TRBV11-1 and TRBJ2-7; perhaps TRBD1 as D (6 bases). This CDR3 has 15 residues. Trimming removed 3 bases at V and 4 bases at J, with 16 bases between. Germline V gene sequence: CDR1 SGHAT, CDR2 FQDESV (reference sequence). The CDR3 region is CASSLAGTRNYEQYF. The DNA for the CDR3 is TGTGCCAGCAGCTTGGCCGGGACAAGGAATTACGAGCAGTACTTC.

The J gene is TRBJ2-7, the V gene TRBV5-4; TRBD1 might be the D (8 bases). The CDR3 contains 15 residues. In germline, CDR1 is SGHNT, CDR2 YYREEE (reference sequence). V lost 4 bases to trimming and J lost 6 bases, with 20 bases between them. CDR3 nucleotide sequence: TGTGCCAGCAGCCATAAAGGACAGGGAGGGGGCGAGCAGTACGTC. It yields the protein CASSHKGQGGGEQYV.

The rearrangement joins TRBV19 to TRBJ1-6; D gene uncertain. Germline-derived CDR1 and CDR2 are LNHDA and SQIVND (reference sequence). Trimming left V 3 bases short and J 7 bases short, with 7 bases between. The CDR3 sequence is 13 residues long. In DNA form, the CDR3 reads TGTGCCAGTAGTATTGAGCGGAATTCACCCCTCCACTTT. Translating gives CASSIERNSPLHF.

This rearrangement joins TRBV30 to TRBJ2-5, with TRBD1 as a possible D gene (5 bases). The CDR3 contains 11 residues. The V gene lost 0 bases and the J gene lost 10 bases, with 9 bases spanning the gap. Germline V lookup: CDR1 GTSNPN, CDR2 SVGIG (reference sequence). CDR3 bases: TGTGCCTGGAGTGTAGGGGAAAACCAGTACTTC. The encoded protein is CAWSVGENQYF.

The gene calls are TRBV3-1 (or the pseudogene TRBV3-2) and TRBJ1-4; 9 bases are shared with TRBD1. The CDR3 spans 15 residues. Losses at the gene ends were 4 bases for V and 7 bases for J; bases not matched to a gene: 7. Germline-derived CDR1 and CDR2 are LGHDT and YNNKEL (reference sequence). As DNA, the CDR3 is TGTGCCAGCAGCCCCGGACAGGGGAACGGTGAAAAACTGTTTTTT. Translated: CASSPGQGNGEKLFF.

The chain has TRBV6-5 and TRBJ1-1; TRBD1 agrees at 7 bases. The length of the CDR3 is 13 residues. Germline-derived CDR1 and CDR2 are MNHEY and SVGAGI. Trimming at V came to 6 bases and at J to 7 bases, leaving 8 bases not matched to a gene. This CDR3 is CASSRRQGGEAFF. The CDR3 DNA follows: TGTGCCAGCAGCCGCCGACAGGGTGGTGAAGCTTTCTTT.